This TCR beta chain comes out of a study of T cell responses to AZD1222 COVID-19 vaccine. V lost 8 bases, J lost 7 bases, and 18 bases lay in between. Per the germline V gene, CDR1 is MDHEN and CDR2 is SYDVKM. The CDR3 loop spans 15 amino acids. Generated by immunoSEQ multiplex PCR, the TCRdb table keeps only in-frame clones and is missing some. Counted here are 150,000 or so clones, just under 95% occurring once; the ten biggest clones make up 0.9%. Study results and caveats: Of spike-specific TCRs, nearly half reportedly target regions left unmutated in variants. Vaccine-associated CD4 TCRs spanned spike, dominant at 160-218 and 743-854.

Concerning this clone: The target antigen is unknown.

The input for sequencing was peripheral blood, taken on day 0 of AZD1222 vaccination. The TCR originated in an adult in good health. The V and J genes are TRBV28 and TRBJ1-6; tentative D call: TRBD1 (5 bases). CDR3 sequence (DNA): TGTGCCAGCCACCGGGACCCCCTAGGGAATTCACCCCTCCACTTT. Its translation: CASHRDPLGNSPLHF. Looking up the rest from reference TRBV28 and TRBJ1-6 gives the full variable domain: DVKVTQSSRYLVKRTGEKVFLECVQDMDHENMFWYRQDPGLGLRLIYFSYDVKMKEKGDIPEGYSVSREKKERFSLILESASTNQTSMYLCASHRDPLGNSPLHFGNGTRLTVT.